The 23 T cell receptor beta chains in this list originate from one sample, sequenced in a study of OX40 agonist ivuxolimab in advanced cancers. The data were produced by immunoSEQ multiplex PCR, yet TCRdb's version contains in-frame clones alone and is incomplete. In the table there are about 120,000 clones, approximately 89% of which are singletons. The sample in question was CD4+ or CD8+ T cells sorted from blood, obtained in a trial of the OX40 agonist ivuxolimab. Receptors were obtained from an adult with an advanced solid tumor such as melanoma, head and neck, liver or kidney cancer.

A few counts support this clone. The genes are TRBV11-2 and TRBJ1-6; D unresolved. Trimming removed 2 bases at V and 4 bases at J, with 18 bases between. Germline-derived CDR1 and CDR2 are SGHAT and FQNNGV. CDR3 size: 18 residues. The CDR3 sequence is CASSLLVTRRVYNSPLHF. DNA of the CDR3: TGTGCCAGCAGCTTACTAGTGACACGGAGGGTGTATAATTCACCCCTCCACTTT.

J is TRBJ1-2 and V is TRBV5-6; D is ambiguous. The CDR3 is 13 residues long. Germline CDR1 is SGHDT and CDR2 is YYEEEE. Trimming pared 3 bases from V and 3 bases from J, leaving 9 bases between. The CDR3 nucleotides read TGTGCCAGCAGCTCACAAGCCCACTATGGCTACACCTTC. Translating it yields CASSSQAHYGYTF.

The rearrangement uses TRBV7-3 and TRBJ2-3, with 8 nucleotides matching TRBD2. Germline-derived CDR1 and CDR2 are SGHTA and FQGTGA. The CDR3 loop spans 15 amino acids. V was pared by 0 bases and J by 4 bases, with 3 bases of the junction left unmatched. CDR3 in amino acids: CASSLTAGEADTQYF. CDR3 in DNA: TGTGCCAGCAGCTTAACAGCGGGAGAGGCAGATACGCAGTATTTT.

This chain connects TRBV7-6 to TRBJ1-1, with a tentative D call TRBD1 (6 bases). Deletions cut 1 base from V and 0 bases from J, with 12 bases between. Germline V CDR1 and CDR2: SGHVS, FNYEAQ. CDR3 length equals 16 residues. The CDR3 spells CASSLGGGQVNTEAFF. CDR3 DNA: TGTGCCAGCAGCTTAGGAGGGGGGCAGGTGAACACTGAAGCTTTCTTT.

The rearrangement joins TRBV7-3 to TRBJ2-1; TRBD2 might be the D (5 bases). V lost 2 bases to trimming and J lost 5 bases, with 16 bases between them. Looked up from germline, CDR1 is SGHTA and CDR2 is FQGTGA. The CDR3 has 16 residues. CDR3 sequence: CASSLGVSAFNNEQFF. CDR3 in DNA: TGTGCCAGCAGCTTAGGGGTTAGCGCCTTCAACAATGAGCAGTTCTTC. The full variable domain, completed using reference TRBV7-3 and TRBJ2-1, is GAGVSQTPSNKVTEKGKYVELRCDPISGHTALYWYRQSLGQGPEFLIYFQGTGAADDSGLPNDRFFAVRPEGSVSTLKIQRTERGDSAVYLCASSLGVSAFNNEQFFGPGTRLTVL.

V gene TRBV18 combines with J gene TRBJ1-1; possible D gene TRBD1, 5 bases. This CDR3 comprises 14 residues. Trimming shortened V by 7 bases and J by 1 base, and 13 bases separated the two germline ends. Looked up from germline, CDR1 is KGHSH and CDR2 is LQKENI. The CDR3 bases are TGTGCCAGCTTATCGGGACTTGGGAACACTGAAGCTTTCTTT. Its protein product is CASLSGLGNTEAFF.

The rearrangement uses TRBV4-1 and TRBJ1-5; 7 nucleotides line up with TRBD1. The CDR3 loop spans 19 amino acids. Per germline, CDR1 MGHRA and CDR2 YSYEKL. V was pared by 0 bases and J by 4 bases, with 15 bases of the junction left unmatched. The CDR3 coding sequence is TGCGCCAGCAGCCAAGATTTCGGGACAGCATACCGTCTAAATCAGCCCCAGCATTTT. Its translation is CASSQDFGTAYRLNQPQHF.

This sequence joins TRBV2 and TRBJ2-3; D unresolved. The V gene lost 1 base and the J gene lost 4 bases, with 12 bases spanning the gap. Germline CDR1 is SNHLY and CDR2 is FYNNEI. This CDR3 is 15 amino acids long. The CDR3 DNA sequence: TGTGCCAGCAGTGAAGGGGTTGTCGGCGCAGATACGCAGTATTTT. Its translation is CASSEGVVGADTQYF.

V and J are TRBV18 and TRBJ1-2; 7 positions agree with TRBD1. Germline CDR1 reads KGHSH; CDR2 reads LQKENI. Germline trimming cut 3 bases from V and 4 bases from J; bases unmatched to any gene: 2. This CDR3 region has 13 residues. For the CDR3, the DNA is TGTGCCAGCTCACCCCGGACAGGCTATGGCTACACCTTC. The encoded protein is CASSPRTGYGYTF.

This clone was counted a single time. This chain uses TRBV6-1 with TRBJ1-5; D unresolved. Germline V gene data show CDR1 as MNHNS and CDR2 as SASEGT. The CDR3 loop spans 15 amino acids. V lost 3 bases and J lost 5, with 14 bases in between. The CDR3 loop reads CASSESGRRHQPQHF. The CDR3 region has the DNA TGTGCCAGCAGTGAGTCGGGCCGCCGTCATCAGCCCCAGCATTTT.

The chain has TRBV19 and TRBJ2-1, with D perhaps matching TRBD2 (6 bases). The CDR3 length is 18 residues. Germline V gene sequence: CDR1 LNHDA, CDR2 SQIVND (reference sequence). V lost 3 bases and J 2 bases, leaving 20 bases between the germline ends. Written as DNA, the CDR3 is TGTGCCAGTAGTATCCGGTACGGAGGGGCCTTAACCTACAATGAGCAGTTCTTC. Protein: CASSIRYGGALTYNEQFF.

The CDR3 sequence is CASSLAKVPATEAFF. The CDR3 DNA follows: TGTGCCAGCTCACTCGCCAAGGTCCCCGCCACTGAAGCTTTCTTT. The chain recombines TRBV18 with TRBJ1-1; D unresolved. CDR1 and CDR2 (germline): KGHSH, LQKENI. The CDR3 covers 15 residues. V lost 4 bases and J lost 4, with 16 bases in between.

The chain is built from TRBV30 and TRBJ2-7; no firm D call. The V and J ends lost 0 bases and 2 bases respectively, with 14 bases between them. This CDR3 comprises 15 residues. The germline V gene has CDR1 GTSNPN and CDR2 SVGIG (reference sequence). The CDR3 DNA reads TGTGCCTGGAGTGTAGGAGATACTTCTCCCTACGAGCAGTACTTC. The encoded protein is CAWSVGDTSPYEQYF.

The chain has TRBV5-6 and TRBJ2-5, with 9 bases fitting TRBD1. V trimming: 3 bases; J trimming: 0 bases; junction bases outside the gene matches: 6. CDR3 length: 16 amino acids. Per the germline V gene, CDR1 is SGHDT and CDR2 is YYEEEE. For the CDR3, the DNA is TGTGCCAGCAGCTATACCGGGACAGGGCACCAAGAGACCCAGTACTTC. Translating gives CASSYTGTGHQETQYF.

This chain connects TRBV19 to TRBJ1-5; D may be TRBD1 (5 bases). Trimming removed 6 bases at V and 4 bases at J, with 16 bases between. Germline V CDR1 and CDR2: LNHDA, SQIVND (reference sequence). This CDR3 region has 15 residues. CDR3 DNA sequence: TGTGCCAGTAGCATGCTGGGGGAAACTAATCAGCCCCAGCATTTT. It codes for CASSMLGETNQPQHF.

This clone was picked up a small number of times. The chain joins TRBV5-4 to TRBJ1-1; perhaps TRBD1 as D (5 bases). The CDR3 length is 15 residues. From germline, CDR1 is SGHNT and CDR2 YYREEE (reference sequence). Deletions cut 4 bases from V and 1 base from J, with 14 bases between. Here the CDR3 DNA reads TGTGCCAGCAGCCGGTTTAATCAGGGGAACACTGAAGCTTTCTTT. Its translation is CASSRFNQGNTEAFF.

The J gene is TRBJ1-5, the V gene TRBV27, with TRBD1 matching 10 bases. Per the germline V gene, CDR1 is MNHEY and CDR2 is SMNVEV (reference sequence). The CDR3 runs 15 residues. V lost 9 bases to trimming and J lost 4 bases; unmatched junction nucleotides: 9. CDR3 amino acids: CASRETGGLNQPQHF. The CDR3 nucleotides read TGTGCCAGTCGCGAGACAGGGGGCTTAAATCAGCCCCAGCATTTT.

This clone was observed a single time. The gene calls are TRBV7-3 and TRBJ2-7; perhaps TRBD2 as D (6 bases). Per germline, CDR1 SGHTA and CDR2 FQGTGA. There are 15 residues in the CDR3. The V gene lost 3 bases and the J gene lost 2 bases, with 14 bases spanning the gap. This CDR3 is CASSFPGTSPYEQYF. The CDR3 DNA reads as TGTGCCAGCAGCTTCCCCGGGACTTCCCCCTACGAGCAGTACTTC.

CDR3 amino acids: CASSLGRGAKAPLHF. CDR3 coding DNA: TGTGCCAGCAGCTTGGGTCGGGGGGCGAAGGCACCCCTCCACTTT. The V gene is TRBV5-6, the J gene TRBJ1-6, with a tentative D call TRBD1 (6 bases). The CDR3 covers 15 residues. Germline CDR1 reads SGHDT; CDR2 reads YYEEEE. Trimming took 0 bases from V and 11 from J, leaving 15 bases between them.

The chain has TRBV19 and TRBJ2-4; the match to TRBD2 covers 11 bases. The length of the CDR3 is 17 residues. In germline, CDR1 is LNHDA, CDR2 SQIVND (reference sequence). V trimming: 9 bases; J trimming: 0 bases; junction bases outside the gene matches: 10. The chain's CDR3 is CASGPLGTSGAKNIQYF. The CDR3 nucleotides are TGTGCCAGCGGCCCTCTCGGGACTAGCGGAGCCAAAAACATTCAGTACTTC.

This chain connects TRBV27 to TRBJ2-3; TRBD1 is a possible D gene (6 bases). Per the germline V gene, CDR1 is MNHEY and CDR2 is SMNVEV (reference sequence). The CDR3 sequence is 14 residues long. V lost 4 bases, J lost 2 bases, and 10 bases lay in between. The CDR3 sequence: CASSYTGFTDTQYF. The DNA for the CDR3 is TGTGCCAGCAGTTACACAGGGTTCACAGATACGCAGTATTTT.

The chain links TRBV6-5 to TRBJ1-1; possible D gene TRBD1, 5 bases. This CDR3 is built from 12 residues. Germline CDR1 MNHEY, CDR2 SVGAGI. Trimming pared 5 bases from V and 6 bases from J, leaving 10 bases between. The CDR3 bases are TGTGCCAGCAGTAGCCCGGGGGCTGAAGCTTTCTTT. Translation gives CASSSPGAEAFF.

The chain couples TRBV2 to TRBJ2-4, with 12 bases lining up with TRBD1. The junction had 9 bases not matched to a gene; V was cut back by 8 bases and J by 7 bases. The CDR3 extends over 15 amino acids. Looked up from germline, CDR1 is SNHLY and CDR2 is FYNNEI. CDR3: CASGRDRGRSNIQYF. CDR3 DNA: TGTGCCAGCGGACGGGACAGGGGGCGTTCGAACATTCAGTACTTC.